The 26 T cell receptor beta chains in this list originate from one sample, sequenced in a study of T cell repertoires in cytomegalovirus infection. MiXCR, run by TCRdb on the reads, gives a single entry per CDR3 protein. The data hold about 920,000 distinct CDR3 sequences, with about 33% observed a single time. These receptors' antigens are unknown. The starting material was cultured CD8+ T cells from PBMCs, obtained from culture after CMV antigen stimulation. The source is a human donor in good health (CMV status not recorded). Some clones in this sample may be carry-over from other donors' samples.

The chain carries TRBV27 and TRBJ1-4; D ambiguous. The CDR3 contains 15 residues. The germline gives CDR1 MNHEY, CDR2 SMNVEV (reference sequence). V shed 3 bases and J shed 3 bases, with 11 bases lying between them. The CDR3 nucleotides are TGTGCCAGCAGTTTTTTGGGCAGCGCTAATGAAAAACTGTTTTTT. It specifies CASSFLGSANEKLFF.

This clonotype has at least ten counts. The V and J genes are TRBV7-9 and TRBJ1-1, with TRBD1 matching 7 bases. Germline CDR1 reads SEHNR; CDR2 reads FQNEAQ (reference sequence). With V trimmed by 1 base and J by 5 bases, 7 bases remained unmatched. This CDR3 has 15 residues. The CDR3 coding sequence is TGTGCCAGCAGCTTAGTAGTGGCAGGGGGGACTGAAGCTTTCTTT. Translating it yields CASSLVVAGGTEAFF.

This clonotype was found a few times. The chain carries TRBV7-6 and TRBJ2-7; 8 bases agree with TRBD1. Unmatched junction bases numbered 11, after V lost 2 bases and J lost 5 bases. Germline CDR1 SGHVS, CDR2 FNYEAQ. CDR3 size: 16 residues. The CDR3 coding sequence is TGTGCCAGCAGCTTAAAAGGCGGGACAGGAGTCCACGAGCAGTACTTC. It is translated as CASSLKGGTGVHEQYF.

The rearrangement uses TRBV15 and TRBJ2-1, with a possible D match to TRBD2 (5 bases). V was pared by 5 bases and J by 0 bases, with 14 bases between. This CDR3 contains 16 residues. The germline gives CDR1 LNHNV, CDR2 YYDKDF (reference sequence). The CDR3 region has the DNA TGTGCCACCAGCCGATCGGGGTACGGCTCCTACAATGAGCAGTTCTTC. Its protein product is CATSRSGYGSYNEQFF.

The chain has TRBV4-3 and TRBJ1-1; 10 nucleotides align to TRBD1. This CDR3 is built from 15 residues. J was trimmed by 3 bases and V by 5 bases; bases with no gene match: 6. Germline V CDR1 and CDR2: LGHNA, YSLEER. The CDR3 DNA reads as TGCGCCAGCAGCTGGACCGGGACAGGGGACACTGAAGCTTTCTTT. Protein: CASSWTGTGDTEAFF.

In regard to this clonotype: A much larger clone sits a single nucleotide away, making a read error possible. The chain links TRBV7-6 to TRBJ2-2; perhaps TRBD2 as D (7 bases). Trimming removed 6 bases from V and 9 bases from J, with 20 bases in between. This CDR3 comprises 15 residues. Germline CDR1 SGHVS, CDR2 FNYEAQ. The DNA for the CDR3 is TGTGCCAGCAGTATTGGACTATCGGGGGGCCGGGAGCTGTTTTTT. It is translated as CASSIGLSGGRELFF.

This clonotype was observed many times. The J gene is TRBJ1-5, the V gene TRBV4-1, with a possible D match to TRBD1 (5 bases). Looked up from germline, CDR1 is MGHRA and CDR2 is YSYEKL. V shed 3 bases and J shed 4 bases, with 16 bases lying between them. The CDR3 contains 16 residues. The CDR3 loop reads CASSQEIGAVNQPQHF. The CDR3 region has the DNA TGCGCCAGCAGCCAGGAAATCGGGGCTGTAAATCAGCCCCAGCATTTT.

This clonotype was seen repeatedly, ten times or more. V and J are TRBV7-6 and TRBJ2-4, with a tentative D call TRBD2 (5 bases). Deletions cut 0 bases from V and 8 bases from J, with 8 bases between. The V gene's germline CDR1 is SGHVS and CDR2 FNYEAQ. The CDR3 has 13 residues. The CDR3, as DNA: TGTGCCAGCAGCTTAGCGGGGAGAGACATTCAGTACTTC. This codes for CASSLAGRDIQYF.

Remarks on this clonotype: At one boundary the junction diverges from the germline segment, which might be a read error. The chain recombines TRBV7-3 with TRBJ2-1; D possibly corresponds to TRBD2 (5 bases). This CDR3 is built from 17 residues. Germline loops: CDR1 SGHTA, CDR2 FQGTGA. CDR3 nucleotide sequence: TGTGCCAGCAGCTTATATCTTCCTGGGGATGACTACTATGAGCAGTTCTTC. Translating gives CASSLYLPGDDYYEQFF.

About this clonotype itself: Since the CDR3 does not end with the conserved phenylalanine or tryptophan, this likely comes from a read error. This chain joins TRBV5-6 and TRBJ1-2, with 8 bases aligning to TRBD1. Germline-derived CDR1 and CDR2 are SGHDT and YYEEEE. V gave up 4 bases and J gave up 3 bases; unmatched junction bases: 14. The CDR3 covers 17 residues. CDR3 coding DNA: TGTGCCAGCAGCATGCGCTTTCGACAGGGGATCGACTATGGCTACACCGTC. Protein sequence: CASSMRFRQGIDYGYTV.

The chain uses TRBV27 and TRBJ2-5; D perhaps matches TRBD1 (6 bases). Germline V gene sequence: CDR1 MNHEY, CDR2 SMNVEV (reference sequence). V was clipped by 3 bases and J by 5 bases, with 19 bases between them. The CDR3 totals 16 residues. CDR3: CASSFYPTGQRETQYF. CDR3 sequence (DNA): TGTGCCAGCAGTTTCTACCCGACAGGCCAGCGGGAGACCCAGTACTTC.

This clonotype appeared many times. This sequence joins TRBV7-9 and TRBJ2-2, with D uncertain. V was pared by 6 bases and J by 5 bases, with 7 bases between. The length of the CDR3 is 12 residues. Germline CDR1 and CDR2: SEHNR and FQNEAQ (reference sequence). The DNA of the CDR3 is TGTGCCAGCAGAGCCCCGACCGGGGAGCTGTTTTTT. Amino acids: CASRAPTGELFF.

This sequence joins TRBV20-1 and TRBJ1-2, with unresolved D. Germline-derived CDR1 and CDR2 are DFQATT and SNEGSKA (reference sequence). This CDR3 has 15 amino acids. The V end lost 5 bases, the J end lost 4 bases, and 20 bases lay between the germline ends. The DNA of the CDR3 is TGCAGTGCTGGGCTTTTTTCCAAAAAACCCTATGGCTACACCTTC. Amino acid sequence: CSAGLFSKKPYGYTF.

The chain carries TRBV10-3 and TRBJ1-2; maybe TRBD1 (5 bases). Looked up from germline, CDR1 is ENHRY and CDR2 is SYGVKD. The V end was cut by 2 bases, the J end by 8 bases, with 12 bases between. The CDR3 is 13 residues long. CDR3 sequence: CAISEARGGGYTF. CDR3 bases: TGTGCCATCAGTGAGGCAAGGGGAGGAGGCTACACCTTC.

The V gene is TRBV4-1, the J gene TRBJ2-1; TRBD1 or TRBD2 may be the D gene (6 bases each). The CDR3 runs to 17 residues. V was trimmed by 1 base and J by 10 bases, leaving 23 bases between them. Germline lookup yields CDR1 MGHRA and CDR2 YSYEKL. The CDR3 sequence: CASSQAPRWTPGGEQFF. The CDR3 DNA is TGCGCCAGCAGCCAAGCTCCGAGGTGGACCCCCGGGGGCGAGCAGTTCTTC.

The V and J genes are TRBV6-5 and TRBJ1-5; TRBD1 matches at 7 bases. This CDR3 comprises 14 residues. J lost 7 bases, V lost 2 bases, and 5 bases had no gene match. CDR1 and CDR2 (germline): MNHEY, SVGAGI. CDR3 in amino acids: CASSYRHRGQPQHF. The DNA of the CDR3 is TGTGCCAGCAGTTACCGACACAGGGGACAGCCCCAGCATTTT.

The V call is TRBV6-2 or TRBV6-3, the J call TRBJ2-7, with unresolved D. CDR3 length: 16 amino acids. The V end lost 3 bases, the J end lost 1 base, and 16 bases lay between the germline ends. CDR1 MNHEY and CDR2 SVGEGT come from the germline V gene. The CDR3: CASSYSVRTESYEQYV. The CDR3 bases are TGTGCCAGCAGTTATTCTGTTCGGACGGAATCCTACGAGCAGTACGTC.

The chain employs TRBV2 and TRBJ1-2; 10 bases are shared with TRBD1. Germline V gene lookup returns CDR1 SNHLY and CDR2 FYNNEI. CDR3 length: 15 amino acids. Germline trimming cut 6 bases from V and 2 bases from J; bases unmatched to any gene: 6. The CDR3 loop is CASRDKDRGNYGYTF. The CDR3 nucleotides read TGTGCCAGCAGAGATAAGGACAGGGGGAACTATGGCTACACCTTC. The entire variable domain, with the rest obtained from reference TRBV2 and TRBJ1-2, is as follows: EPEVTQTPSHQVTQMGQEVILRCVPISNHLYFYWYRQILGQKVEFLVSFYNNEISEKSEIFDDQFSVERPDGSNFTLKIRSTKLEDSAMYFCASRDKDRGNYGYTFGSGTRLTVV.

V gene TRBV27 combines with J gene TRBJ2-2; 9 bases line up with TRBD1. This CDR3 is built from 15 residues. V was clipped by 2 bases and J by 5 bases; unmatched bases: 3. Germline V CDR1 and CDR2: MNHEY, SMNVEV (reference sequence). The CDR3 nucleotides are TGTGCCAGCAGTTTAAACAGGGGGCAAACCGGGGAGCTGTTTTTT. Encoded protein: CASSLNRGQTGELFF.

This clonotype was detected a few times. The J gene is TRBJ2-2, the V gene TRBV4-3, with D unclear. The V gene's germline CDR1 is LGHNA and CDR2 YSLEER. V was cut by 0 bases and J by 1 base, with 9 bases left in between. The CDR3 has 16 amino acids. The CDR3 DNA reads as TGCGCCAGCAGCCAAGAGAACGGCTTGAACACCGGGGAGCTGTTTTTT. Translation: CASSQENGLNTGELFF.

This clonotype was counted many times. The chain has TRBV7-2 and TRBJ2-3; D tentatively reads TRBD1 or TRBD2 (5 bases each). Trimming took 0 bases from V and 5 from J, leaving 15 bases between them. The CDR3 runs 16 residues. Germline V gene data show CDR1 as SGHTA and CDR2 as FQGNSA. The CDR3 nucleotides are TGTGCCAGCAGCTTAGCGTGGGACGCAGGAGTAGATACGCAGTATTTT. This sequence encodes CASSLAWDAGVDTQYF. The full variable domain, in which reference TRBV7-2 and TRBJ2-3 provide the parts outside the CDR3, is GAGVSQSPSNKVTEKGKDVELRCDPISGHTALYWYRQSLGQGLEFLIYFQGNSAPDKSGLPSDRFSAERTGGSVSTLTIQRTQQEDSAVYLCASSLAWDAGVDTQYFGPGTRLTVL.

This clonotype was recorded a few times. The chain combines TRBV6-5 with TRBJ2-2; weak D call: TRBD2 (6 bases). Germline lookup yields CDR1 MNHEY and CDR2 SVGAGI. The CDR3 runs 16 residues. V shed 2 bases and J shed 1 base, with 11 bases lying between them. In DNA, the CDR3 is TGTGCCAGCAGTTACATGTTAGCGGAGAACACCGGGGAGCTGTTTTTT. The encoded protein is CASSYMLAENTGELFF.

V gene TRBV20-1 combines with J gene TRBJ1-4, with 7 bases aligning to TRBD1. The germline V gene encodes CDR1 DFQATT and CDR2 SNEGSKA (reference sequence). Germline trimming cut 4 bases from V and 7 bases from J; bases unmatched to any gene: 0. The CDR3 contains 11 residues. CDR3 coding DNA: TGCAGTGCTACAGGGGGTGAAAAACTGTTTTTT. As protein: CSATGGEKLFF.

This clonotype has a handful of counts. This chain joins TRBV6-1 and TRBJ2-1; 7 positions match TRBD2. The CDR3 has 13 amino acids. The V gene's germline CDR1 is MNHNS and CDR2 SASEGT. With 6 bases clipped from V and 4 bases from J, the junction kept 3 bases outside the gene matches. The CDR3 here is CASSKGLYNEQFF. The CDR3, as DNA: TGTGCCAGCAGCAAGGGACTATACAATGAGCAGTTCTTC.

The sample holds a few counts of this clonotype. The V call is TRBV15, the J call TRBJ2-6; possible D gene TRBD2, 5 bases. Germline lookup yields CDR1 LNHNV and CDR2 YYDKDF (reference sequence). The CDR3 has 15 residues. Trimming removed 5 bases at V and 1 base at J, with 9 bases between. The CDR3 here is CATSFRDSGANVLTF. The CDR3, as DNA: TGTGCCACCAGCTTCCGGGATTCTGGGGCCAACGTCCTGACTTTC.

The chain links TRBV29-1 to TRBJ2-3, with D perhaps TRBD2 (5 bases). V lost 6 bases and J lost 0, with 10 bases in between. The CDR3 loop spans 13 amino acids. The germline V gene encodes CDR1 SQVTM and CDR2 ANQGSEA. DNA for the CDR3: TGCAGCGTCTCCCGGACTAGCACAGATACGCAGTATTTT. Its translation: CSVSRTSTDTQYF.